The rows below give T cell receptor beta chains drawn from one sample of a study of cytomegalovirus exposure and HLA in healthy donors. The method was immunoSEQ multiplex PCR; TCRdb's version includes in-frame clones alone and lacks a portion of them. The top ten hold nearly 7% of the sample, which has approximately 140,000 clones, around 80% seen once. Sequenced: PBMCs. These receptors were taken from a man aged 35-49 years in good health and CMV-seropositive. CDR3s include the opening cysteine and the closing phenylalanine or tryptophan. The D gene is left open where the match is weak. Size tells how often a clone was seen (once, few, many) or the class of an expanded clone, and some rows leave it out.

V gene	J gene	D gene	clone size	CDR3 protein	CDR3 DNA
TRBV29-1	TRBJ1-2	TRBD1	NA	CSADRERHGYTF	TGCAGCGCGGACAGGGAGCGTCACGGCTACACCTTC
TRBV5-5	TRBJ1-5	NA	NA	CASSLAAGSQPQHF	TGTGCCAGCAGCTTGGCAGCAGGAAGCCAGCCCCAGCATTTT
TRBV7-9	TRBJ2-5	TRBD2	once	CASSHRLAGEETQYF	TGTGCCAGCAGCCACAGACTAGCGGGGGAAGAGACCCAGTACTTC
TRBV4-3	TRBJ1-1	TRBD1	NA	CASSQRPGQGAFF	TGCGCCAGCAGCCAACGACCGGGACAGGGCGCTTTCTTT
TRBV7-2	TRBJ2-7	TRBD2	few	CASSGGTSGNFYEQYF	TGTGCCAGCAGCGGTGGGACTAGCGGGAACTTCTACGAGCAGTACTTC
TRBV4-3	TRBJ2-7	NA	NA	CASSQDFARERSYEQYF	TGCGCCAGCAGCCAAGATTTTGCCCGGGAACGATCCTACGAGCAGTACTTC
TRBV27	TRBJ2-5	NA	NA	CASSLTGDQETQYF	TGTGCCAGCAGTTTAACAGGAGATCAAGAGACCCAGTACTTC
TRBV18	TRBJ1-4	TRBD1	few	CASSTPETGDEKLFF	TGTGCCAGCTCCACTCCAGAGACAGGGGATGAAAAACTGTTTTTT
TRBV30	TRBJ1-4	NA	few	CAWSVRSGGGGEKLFF	TGTGCCTGGAGTGTACGCTCCGGGGGGGGAGGTGAAAAACTGTTTTTT
TRBV7-9	TRBJ2-3	TRBD1	NA	CASRGQGPTDTQYF	TGTGCCAGCAGGGGACAGGGCCCCACAGATACGCAGTATTTT
TRBV5-6	TRBJ1-2	TRBD1	NA	CASSWDRAGGYTF	TGTGCCAGCAGCTGGGACAGGGCGGGGGGCTACACCTTC
TRBV14	TRBJ1-6	NA	NA	CASSQGVRPSSYNSPLHF	TGTGCCAGCAGCCAAGGCGTCAGGCCGAGCTCCTATAATTCACCCCTCCACTTT
TRBV19	TRBJ1-1	NA	few	CASRPGQNTEAFF	TGTGCCAGTCGTCCGGGACAGAACACTGAAGCTTTCTTT
TRBV7-9	TRBJ2-2	TRBD1	NA	CASRGGQGANTGELFF	TGTGCCAGCAGGGGGGGACAGGGAGCGAACACCGGGGAGCTGTTTTTT
TRBV7-9	TRBJ2-7	TRBD1	NA	CATRDSVTYEQYF	TGTGCCACCAGGGACAGCGTCACCTACGAGCAGTACTTC
TRBV29-1	TRBJ1-2	TRBD1	NA	CSVLTGTEPTSNYGYTF	TGCAGCGTACTTACCGGGACAGAACCAACTTCTAACTATGGCTACACCTTC
TRBV4-3	TRBJ1-6	TRBD1	NA	CASSQADRGRSPLHF	TGCGCCAGCAGCCAAGCGGACAGGGGGAGATCACCCCTCCACTTT
TRBV5-6	TRBJ1-2	NA	NA	CASSSIPGSYTF	TGTGCCAGCAGCTCGATCCCGGGGAGCTACACCTTC
TRBV11-3	TRBJ1-1	NA	NA	CASSLGGGGTEAFF	TGTGCCAGCAGCTTAGGGGGCGGGGGCACTGAAGCTTTCTTT
TRBV5-1	TRBJ2-3	TRBD2	NA	CASSRGGRADTQYF	TGCGCCAGCTCGAGGGGCGGGAGGGCAGATACGCAGTATTTT
TRBV11-2	TRBJ1-4	TRBD1	NA	CASRKRRGQASEKLFF	TGTGCCAGCAGGAAGCGCAGGGGGCAGGCCAGTGAAAAACTGTTTTTT
TRBV11-3	TRBJ1-1	NA	NA	CASSLDAGEAFF	TGTGCCAGCAGCTTAGATGCAGGGGAAGCTTTCTTT
TRBV28	TRBJ2-3	NA	few	CASSLRGGTDTQYF	TGTGCCAGCAGTTTACGCGGGGGCACAGATACGCAGTATTTT
TRBV5-1	TRBJ1-1	NA	NA	CASSLVQVGTEAFF	TGCGCCAGCAGCTTGGTCCAGGTGGGCACTGAAGCTTTCTTT
TRBV19	TRBJ2-6	NA	few	CASRRSKDSSGANVLTF	TGTGCCAGTAGGAGGTCAAAGGACTCCTCTGGGGCCAACGTCCTGACTTTC
TRBV4-3	TRBJ1-1	NA	NA	CASSQGGGGRYTEAFF	TGCGCCAGCAGCCAAGGGGGTGGGGGCAGGTACACTGAAGCTTTCTTT
TRBV6-5	TRBJ2-5	TRBD2	NA	CASNLAGLETQYF	TGTGCCAGCAATCTAGCGGGGTTAGAGACCCAGTACTTC
TRBV12-5	TRBJ2-3	TRBD2	NA	CASAETSGIADTQYF	TGTGCTAGTGCCGAGACTAGCGGGATCGCAGATACGCAGTATTTT
TRBV6-6	TRBJ1-5	NA	NA	CASSYHNRERQPQHF	TGTGCCAGCAGTTACCACAACAGGGAGCGTCAGCCCCAGCATTTT
TRBV5-1	TRBJ2-7	NA	NA	CASSADGDSYEQYF	TGCGCCAGCAGCGCGGACGGGGATTCCTACGAGCAGTACTTC
TRBV6-4	TRBJ2-1	TRBD2	once	CATSRELAAVNEQFF	TGTGCCACCTCAAGGGAACTAGCGGCCGTCAATGAGCAGTTCTTC
TRBV4-1	TRBJ1-2	TRBD1	NA	CASSPRDRGYGYTF	TGCGCCAGCAGCCCTCGGGACAGGGGCTATGGCTACACCTTC
TRBV5-6	TRBJ2-7	TRBD1	NA	CASSLGSRTGNREQYF	TGTGCCAGCAGCTTGGGGTCGCGGACAGGGAATAGAGAGCAGTACTTC
TRBV7-2	TRBJ1-4	TRBD1	NA	CASGQGGEKLFF	TGTGCCAGCGGGCAGGGGGGTGAAAAACTGTTTTTT
TRBV7-8	TRBJ1-2	TRBD1	NA	CASSLSDRGLYGYTF	TGTGCCAGCAGCTTATCGGACAGGGGCCTCTATGGCTACACCTTC
TRBV5-1	TRBJ2-1	TRBD1	NA	CASSLAPDRGDNEQFF	TGCGCCAGCAGCTTGGCCCCCGACAGGGGCGACAATGAGCAGTTCTTC
TRBV5-1	TRBJ2-5	TRBD2	NA	CASRVTGLAVPETQYF	TGCGCCAGCAGAGTCACGGGACTAGCGGTCCCGGAGACCCAGTACTTC
TRBV29-1	TRBJ2-3	NA	once	CSVQTDTQYF	TGCAGCGTACAGACAGATACGCAGTATTTT
TRBV5-6	TRBJ1-1	NA	NA	CASSLDTDTEAFF	TGTGCCAGCAGCTTGGACACCGACACTGAAGCTTTCTTT
TRBV29-1	TRBJ2-5	TRBD1	NA	CSLRDRGWEQYF	TGCAGCCTTAGGGACAGGGGGTGGGAGCAGTACTTC
TRBV29-1	TRBJ2-1	TRBD1	NA	CSVVLDRYNEQFF	TGCAGCGTGGTTCTGGACAGGTACAATGAGCAGTTCTTC
TRBV12-5	TRBJ2-1	NA	once	CASGPSRGYNEQFF	TGTGCTAGTGGTCCGTCTCGGGGGTACAATGAGCAGTTCTTC
TRBV27	TRBJ2-3	TRBD2	NA	CASSLRTTRLAGITDTQYF	TGTGCCAGCAGTTTACGCACGACCCGTCTAGCGGGGATAACAGATACGCAGTATTTT
TRBV7-9	TRBJ1-5	TRBD1	once	CASSSGTGGSQPQHF	TGTGCCAGCAGCTCCGGGACAGGGGGATCTCAGCCCCAGCATTTT
TRBV30	TRBJ1-3	NA	NA	CAWSINLRRLNTIYF	TGTGCCTGGAGTATAAACCTCCGGAGATTAAACACCATATATTTT
TRBV5-6	TRBJ1-1	NA	NA	CASSLAIGGVDWTEAFF	TGTGCCAGCAGCTTGGCCATTGGGGGGGTGGACTGGACAGAAGCTTTCTTT
TRBV9	TRBJ2-2	TRBD1	NA	CASSATGADTGELFF	TGTGCCAGCAGCGCGACAGGGGCCGACACCGGGGAGCTGTTTTTT
TRBV4-2	TRBJ2-1	TRBD2	NA	CASSQATSGYNEQFF	TGTGCCAGCAGCCAAGCGACTAGCGGGTACAATGAGCAGTTCTTC
TRBV21-1	TRBJ1-5	NA	NA	CASSTGGQGVQPQHF	TGTGCCAGCAGCACGGGGGGACAGGGGGTTCAGCCCCAGCATTTT
TRBV2	TRBJ1-5	TRBD1	NA	CASSELGQNQPQHF	TGTGCCAGCAGTGAGTTGGGACAGAATCAGCCCCAGCATTTT